The following is a T cell receptor beta chain sequence with its context. Its antigen is not known. This CDR3 has 16 residues. CDR1 and CDR2 from the germline V gene are SGHRS and YFSETQ. V gave up 0 bases and J gave up 2 bases; unmatched junction bases: 6. Study results and limitations: Tumor memory CD4+ T cell TCR gene usage was found to cluster with blood and lymph node memory CD4+ cells and with lymph node naive CD4+ cells. Tumor Tregs overlapped most with tumor, then blood, naive CD4+ cells. The larger cohort examined one V-J beta rearrangement, not whole repertoires.

The sorted Tregs were CD4+CD25+CD127-/low cells. Full-length variable regions came from constant-region reverse primers plus semi-nested Nested Universal Primer A PCR. TCRdb itself ran the 5' RACE reads through MiXCR, one entry per CDR3 protein. The repertoire holds 50,000 to 70,000 distinct CDR3 sequences, roughly 20% seen once, with around 3.2% in the top ten. The chain employs TRBV5-1 and TRBJ2-3, with 7 bases fitting TRBD1. The sample consisted of tumor-infiltrating Tregs sorted from the breast tumor. This TCR came from a female donor with breast cancer. DNA for the CDR3: TGCGCCAGCAGCTTGGAGCCGACAGGGACCACAGATACGCAGTATTTT. It encodes CASSLEPTGTTDTQYF.